This T cell receptor (beta chain) came from a study of blood T cells in healthy people across ages. This clonotype appeared a few times. Using a J-beta primer mix together with a sample-barcoded 5' primer, a second PCR was run for roughly 7 to 12 cycles. TCRdb analysed the 5' RACE reads with MiXCR anew, one entry per CDR3 protein. The table lists more than 650,000 distinct CDR3 sequences, 20% to 25% of them singletons. The CDR3 has 16 amino acids. Germline V CDR1 and CDR2: LGHNA, YNFKEQ. Donors ranged from roughly 6 to 100 years old and were healthy Caucasians in Russia. Sequencing input: blood. This TCR came from a man aged 65-85 years in good health. The chain uses TRBV4-2 and TRBJ2-1; possibly TRBD1 or TRBD2 for D (5 bases each). The end of the DNA aligns better with TRBJ2-7, so the J call may be wrong. CDR3 protein: CASSRGYEGPSYEQYF. CDR3 sequence (DNA): TGTGCCAGCAGCCGCGGATATGAGGGGCCATCCTACGAGCAGTACTTC.